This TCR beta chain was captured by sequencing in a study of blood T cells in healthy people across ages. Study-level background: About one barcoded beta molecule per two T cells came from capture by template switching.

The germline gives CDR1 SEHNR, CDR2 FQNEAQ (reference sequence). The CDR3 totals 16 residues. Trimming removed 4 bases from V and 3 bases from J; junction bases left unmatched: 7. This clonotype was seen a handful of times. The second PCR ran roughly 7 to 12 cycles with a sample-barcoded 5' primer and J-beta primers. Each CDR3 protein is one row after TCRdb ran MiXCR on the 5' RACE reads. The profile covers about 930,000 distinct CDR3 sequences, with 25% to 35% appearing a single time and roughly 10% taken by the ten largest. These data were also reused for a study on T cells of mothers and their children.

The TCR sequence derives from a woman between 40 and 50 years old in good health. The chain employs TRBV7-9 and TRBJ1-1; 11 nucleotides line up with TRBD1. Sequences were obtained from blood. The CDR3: CASSSRPGQGDTEAFF. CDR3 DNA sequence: TGTGCCAGCAGCTCTCGTCCGGGACAGGGGGACACTGAAGCTTTCTTT.